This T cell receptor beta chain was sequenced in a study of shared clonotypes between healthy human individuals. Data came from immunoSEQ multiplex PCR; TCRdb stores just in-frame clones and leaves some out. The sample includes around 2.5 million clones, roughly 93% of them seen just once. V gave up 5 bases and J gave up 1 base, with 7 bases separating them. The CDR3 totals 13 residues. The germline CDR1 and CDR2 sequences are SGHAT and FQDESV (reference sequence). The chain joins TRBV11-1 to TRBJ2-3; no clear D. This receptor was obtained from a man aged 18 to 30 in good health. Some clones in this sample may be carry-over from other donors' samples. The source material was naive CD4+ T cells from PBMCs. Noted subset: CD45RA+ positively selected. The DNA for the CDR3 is TGTGCCAGCAGCCGGATTCGCACAGATACGCAGTATTTT. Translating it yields CASSRIRTDTQYF.